These T cell receptor beta chains were read from a single sample in a study of blood T cell repertoires in COVID-19. Assay used: immunoSEQ multiplex PCR; TCRdb lists only in-frame clones, some missing. Of a few hundred thousand clones in the sample, approximately 82% were seen once. The specimen sequenced was peripheral blood. The receptors shown here come from a woman older than 75 with acute or convalescent COVID-19. The CDR3 runs from the conserved cysteine through the conserved F or W. The D gene is left open where the match is weak. Rows give clone size only sometimes, using once, few, many, or a class for an expanded clone.

DNA: TGTGCCAGCAGTTGGAAGGGGGAGTCGGGCGAGCAGTACTTC; CDR3: CASSWKGESGEQYF; J: TRBJ2-7; size: -; V: TRBV7-3; D: -
DNA: TGTGCCAGCAGCCCCGCCGGGCAGCCCCAGCATTTT; CDR3: CASSPAGQPQHF; J: TRBJ1-5; size: -; V: TRBV7-9; D: -
DNA: TGTGCCAGCAGCCTCCGACAGGGGCTCCTTGCAACTAATGAAAAACTGTTTTTT; CDR3: CASSLRQGLLATNEKLFF; J: TRBJ1-4; size: -; V: TRBV11-2; D: TRBD1
DNA: TGTGCCAGCAGCCTAGGGACTAGCGGGGGGAGGGGCGAGCAGTACTTC; CDR3: CASSLGTSGGRGEQYF; J: TRBJ2-7; size: -; V: TRBV7-2; D: TRBD2
DNA: TGTGCCAGCAGCTGGCAGCGGGGGCAGGGCGAGCAGTACTTC; CDR3: CASSWQRGQGEQYF; J: TRBJ2-7; size: -; V: TRBV7-2; D: TRBD2
DNA: TGCGCCAGCAGCTTGGGCCAACAGGCAACTGAAGCTTTCTTT; CDR3: CASSLGQQATEAFF; J: TRBJ1-1; size: -; V: TRBV5-1; D: -
DNA: TGTGCCAGCAGTGAAGCGCTCGGGGGATGGACTGAAAAACTGTTTTTT; CDR3: CASSEALGGWTEKLFF; J: TRBJ1-4; size: -; V: TRBV2; D: -
DNA: TGTGCCAGCAGCCCCGACCTGACAGTCAACTATGGCTACACCTTC; CDR3: CASSPDLTVNYGYTF; J: TRBJ1-2; size: -; V: TRBV4-2; D: -
DNA: TGCGCCAGCAGCTGGAACCGGGGGGAGGCAGATACGCAGTATTTT; CDR3: CASSWNRGEADTQYF; J: TRBJ2-3; size: -; V: TRBV5-1; D: TRBD2
DNA: TGCGCCAGCAGCTCCTACCCAACTCGGGGGGGCTCCTACAATGAGCAGTTCTTC; CDR3: CASSSYPTRGGSYNEQFF; J: TRBJ2-1; size: -; V: TRBV5-1; D: TRBD2
DNA: TGTGCCAGCAGCCCCCCAGGTCGACCCCTCCACTTT; CDR3: CASSPPGRPLHF; J: TRBJ1-6; size: -; V: TRBV7-2; D: -
DNA: TGTGCCACCTCCGGTCCCGGTGTTGAGCAGTTCTTC; CDR3: CATSGPGVEQFF; J: TRBJ2-1; size: -; V: TRBV24-1; D: -
DNA: TGTGCCAGCTCACCCCTACAGGGGGCGGACACCGGGGAGCTGTTTTTT; CDR3: CASSPLQGADTGELFF; J: TRBJ2-2; size: -; V: TRBV18; D: TRBD1
DNA: TGTGCCAGCAGTCTAACTAGGTCCGGGGAGCTGTTTTTT; CDR3: CASSLTRSGELFF; J: TRBJ2-2; size: -; V: TRBV12-3/TRBV12-4; D: -
DNA: TGCGCCAGCAGCTCGAGCCGGGACAGTCCCTCTGGAAACACCATATATTTT; CDR3: CASSSSRDSPSGNTIYF; J: TRBJ1-3; size: -; V: TRBV5-1; D: TRBD1
DNA: TGTGCCAGCAGCATAGCGGGACAGGCCTTGTACGAGCAGTACTTC; CDR3: CASSIAGQALYEQYF; J: TRBJ2-7; size: -; V: TRBV7-2; D: -
DNA: TGTGCCAGCAGTGAAACGGGAGTCACGAACACTGAAGCTTTCTTT; CDR3: CASSETGVTNTEAFF; J: TRBJ1-1; size: -; V: TRBV6-1; D: -
DNA: TGTGCCAGCAGCCTCGGACAGGGGGGGGTCGGGGAGCTGTTTTTT; CDR3: CASSLGQGGVGELFF; J: TRBJ2-2; size: -; V: TRBV5-4; D: TRBD1
DNA: TGTGCCAGCAGCCCCCAGACAGGGGGTATGAACACTGAAGCTTTCTTT; CDR3: CASSPQTGGMNTEAFF; J: TRBJ1-1; size: -; V: TRBV3-1/TRBV3-2; D: TRBD1
DNA: TGTGCCAGCTCTTGGACAGGGAACACTGAAGCTTTCTTT; CDR3: CASSWTGNTEAFF; J: TRBJ1-1; size: few; V: TRBV7-9; D: TRBD1
DNA: TGTGCCAGCAGCCAGGGACAGGGAAACTATGGCTACACCTTC; CDR3: CASSQGQGNYGYTF; J: TRBJ1-2; size: -; V: TRBV7-9; D: TRBD1
DNA: TGTGCCAGCAGCCATTTCCGGGGGTCATCCTATAATTCACCCCTCCACTTT; CDR3: CASSHFRGSSYNSPLHF; J: TRBJ1-6; size: -; V: TRBV3-1/TRBV3-2; D: -
DNA: TGCGCCAGCAGTCACAGAGCGGGGGGACACTTCTTGGGCTCCTACGAGCAGTACTTC; CDR3: CASSHRAGGHFLGSYEQYF; J: TRBJ2-7; size: -; V: TRBV23-1; D: TRBD2
DNA: TGCGCCAGCAGCTTTCAGGAATCCTTCTATGGCTACACCTTC; CDR3: CASSFQESFYGYTF; J: TRBJ1-2; size: -; V: TRBV5-1; D: -
DNA: TGTGCCAGCAGCTTAGGGGAGGGGGGCACTGAAGCTTTCTTT; CDR3: CASSLGEGGTEAFF; J: TRBJ1-1; size: -; V: TRBV6-5; D: -
DNA: TGTGCCAGCAGCGACAGGGTGTTAGGTCAGCCCCAGCATTTT; CDR3: CASSDRVLGQPQHF; J: TRBJ1-5; size: -; V: TRBV7-8; D: TRBD1
DNA: TGCAGCGCAGTGGGGAGAAACGGGGGCACTGAAGCTTTCTTT; CDR3: CSAVGRNGGTEAFF; J: TRBJ1-1; size: few; V: TRBV29-1; D: -
DNA: TGTGCCTGCGGACAGGGAGCACAGCCCCAGCATTTT; CDR3: CACGQGAQPQHF; J: TRBJ1-5; size: -; V: TRBV30; D: TRBD1
DNA: TGTGCCATCAGTGAGGCCACAGGATCCAATCAGCCCCAGCATTTT; CDR3: CAISEATGSNQPQHF; J: TRBJ1-5; size: -; V: TRBV10-3; D: -
DNA: TGTGCCAGCAGCATCTCAGGGCCTCACACTGAAGCTTTCTTT; CDR3: CASSISGPHTEAFF; J: TRBJ1-1; size: few; V: TRBV7-2; D: -
DNA: TGTGCCAGCAGCAGCCGGGGACAGGGGGAAAAACTGTTTTTT; CDR3: CASSSRGQGEKLFF; J: TRBJ1-4; size: -; V: TRBV3-1/TRBV3-2; D: TRBD1
DNA: TGTGCCAGCAGCTTAAGGCTAGGTACAGGGGATCGGATTTATGGCTACACCTTC; CDR3: CASSLRLGTGDRIYGYTF; J: TRBJ1-2; size: -; V: TRBV7-8; D: TRBD1
DNA: TGTGCCAGCAGCTTGGATCGGGGGAACACTGAAGCTTTCTTT; CDR3: CASSLDRGNTEAFF; J: TRBJ1-1; size: -; V: TRBV5-5; D: -
DNA: TGTGCCAGCTCACCACTGCTTGAGGGAGGTGACTATGGCTACACCTTC; CDR3: CASSPLLEGGDYGYTF; J: TRBJ1-2; size: once; V: TRBV18; D: -